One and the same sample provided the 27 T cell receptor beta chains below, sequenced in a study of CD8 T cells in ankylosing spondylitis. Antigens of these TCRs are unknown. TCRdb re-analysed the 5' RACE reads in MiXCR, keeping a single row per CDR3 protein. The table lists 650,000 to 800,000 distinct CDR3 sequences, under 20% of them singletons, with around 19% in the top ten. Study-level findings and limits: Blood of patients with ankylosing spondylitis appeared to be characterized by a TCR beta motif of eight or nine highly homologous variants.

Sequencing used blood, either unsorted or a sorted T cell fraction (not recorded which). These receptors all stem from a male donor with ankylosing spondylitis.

This CDR3 is CASSGRGLAPYNEQFF. CDR3 DNA sequence: TGCGCCAGCAGTGGACGCGGACTAGCACCCTACAATGAGCAGTTCTTC. The chain joins TRBV10-2 to TRBJ2-1; 8 bases are shared with TRBD2. The J segment lost 2 bases and the V segment lost 4 bases, leaving 7 bases of the junction unmatched. There are 16 residues in the CDR3. Germline values: CDR1 WSHSY, CDR2 SAAADI.

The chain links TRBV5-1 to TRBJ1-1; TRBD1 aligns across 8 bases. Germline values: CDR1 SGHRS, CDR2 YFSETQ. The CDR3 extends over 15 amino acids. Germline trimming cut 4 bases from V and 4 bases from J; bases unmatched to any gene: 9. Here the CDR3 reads CASSALTGVRTEAFF. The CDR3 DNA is TGCGCCAGCAGCGCCCTGACAGGGGTGCGCACTGAAGCTTTCTTT.

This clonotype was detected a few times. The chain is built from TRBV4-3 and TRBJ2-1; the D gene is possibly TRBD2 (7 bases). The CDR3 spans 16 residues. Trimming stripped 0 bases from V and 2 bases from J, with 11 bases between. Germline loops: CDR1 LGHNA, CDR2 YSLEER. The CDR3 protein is CASSQESGGAYNEQFF. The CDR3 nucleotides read TGCGCCAGCAGCCAAGAGTCGGGGGGCGCCTACAATGAGCAGTTCTTC.

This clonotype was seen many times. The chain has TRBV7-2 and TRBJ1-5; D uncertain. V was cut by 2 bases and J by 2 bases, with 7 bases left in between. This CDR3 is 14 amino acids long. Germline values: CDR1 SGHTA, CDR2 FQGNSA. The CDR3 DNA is TGTGCCAGCAGCTTACGGGAGGGCAATCAGCCCCAGCATTTT. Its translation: CASSLREGNQPQHF.

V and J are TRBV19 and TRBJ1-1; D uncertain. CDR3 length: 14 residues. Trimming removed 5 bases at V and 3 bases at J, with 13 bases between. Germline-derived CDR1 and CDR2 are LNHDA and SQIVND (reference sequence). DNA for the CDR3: TGTGCCAGTAGTCCAGACCCAAGGGACACTGAAGCTTTCTTT. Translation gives CASSPDPRDTEAFF.

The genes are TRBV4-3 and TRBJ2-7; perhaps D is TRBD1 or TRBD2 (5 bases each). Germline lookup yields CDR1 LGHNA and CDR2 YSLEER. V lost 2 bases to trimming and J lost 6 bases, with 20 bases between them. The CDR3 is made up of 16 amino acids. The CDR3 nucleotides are TGCGCCAGCAGCCAAACCGCCAGGGACCCGATGACCGAGCAGTACTTC. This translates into CASSQTARDPMTEQYF.

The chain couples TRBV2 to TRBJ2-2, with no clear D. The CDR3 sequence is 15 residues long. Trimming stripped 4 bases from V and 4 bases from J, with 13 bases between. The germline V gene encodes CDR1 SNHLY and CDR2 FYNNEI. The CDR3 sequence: CASSGNRGGTGELFF. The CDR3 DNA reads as TGTGCCAGCAGTGGCAATCGCGGTGGCACCGGGGAGCTGTTTTTT.

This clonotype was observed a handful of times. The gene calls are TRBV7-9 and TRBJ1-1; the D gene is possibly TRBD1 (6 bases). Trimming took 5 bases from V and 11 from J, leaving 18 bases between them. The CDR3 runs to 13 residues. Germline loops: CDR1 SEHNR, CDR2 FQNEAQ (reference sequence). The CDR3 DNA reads TGTGCCAGCAGCCCCGGGACACGAGCCGGGGCTTTCTTT. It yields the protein CASSPGTRAGAFF. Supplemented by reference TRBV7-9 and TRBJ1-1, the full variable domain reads DTGVSQNPRHKITKRGQNVTFRCDPISEHNRLYWYRQTLGQGPEFLTYFQNEAQLEKSRLLSDRFSAERPKGSFSTLEIQRTEQGDSAMYLCASSPGTRAGAFFGQGTRLTVV.

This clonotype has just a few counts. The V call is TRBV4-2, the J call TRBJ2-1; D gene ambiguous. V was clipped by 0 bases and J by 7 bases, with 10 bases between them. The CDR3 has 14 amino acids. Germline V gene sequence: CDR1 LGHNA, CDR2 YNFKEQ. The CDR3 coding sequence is TGTGCCAGCAGCCAAGAAGGTGGTGAAAATGAGCAGTTCTTC. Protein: CASSQEGGENEQFF.

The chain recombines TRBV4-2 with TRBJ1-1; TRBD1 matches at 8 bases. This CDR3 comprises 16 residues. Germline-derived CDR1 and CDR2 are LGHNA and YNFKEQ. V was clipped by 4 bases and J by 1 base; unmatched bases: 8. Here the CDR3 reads CASSPSGQGKNTEAFF. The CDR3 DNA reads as TGTGCCAGCAGCCCCTCTGGACAGGGTAAGAACACTGAAGCTTTCTTT.

The CDR3 spells CASNVGSEHSGANVLTF. CDR3 nucleotides: TGCGCCAGCAACGTTGGTAGCGAGCACTCTGGGGCCAACGTCCTGACTTTC. V usage is TRBV5-1 and J usage is TRBJ2-6; D may be TRBD2 (5 bases). There are 17 residues in the CDR3. V lost 6 bases and J 0 bases, leaving 16 bases between the germline ends. Germline V gene lookup returns CDR1 SGHRS and CDR2 YFSETQ.

CDR3 nucleotide sequence: TGTGCCAGCAGCTTCCAGGGGACAGAAAGCTACACCTTC. It yields the protein CASSFQGTESYTF. The chain carries TRBV7-3 and TRBJ1-2; 7 nucleotides agree with TRBD1. CDR1 is SGHTA, CDR2 FQGTGA, per germline. The junction had 7 bases not matched to a gene; V was cut back by 3 bases and J by 9 bases. This CDR3 has 13 amino acids.

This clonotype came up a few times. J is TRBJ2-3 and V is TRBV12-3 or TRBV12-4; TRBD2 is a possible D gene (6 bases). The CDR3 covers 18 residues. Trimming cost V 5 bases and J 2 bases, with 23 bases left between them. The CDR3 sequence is CASSARGTAFDNTDTQYF. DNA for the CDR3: TGTGCCAGCAGTGCACGCGGGACCGCCTTCGACAACACAGATACGCAGTATTTT.

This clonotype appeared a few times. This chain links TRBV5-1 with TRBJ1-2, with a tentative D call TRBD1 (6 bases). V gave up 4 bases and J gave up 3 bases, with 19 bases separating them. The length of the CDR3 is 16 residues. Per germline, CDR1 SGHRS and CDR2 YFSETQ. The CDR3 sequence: CASSAGNRDYYYGYTF. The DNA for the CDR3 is TGCGCCAGCAGCGCCGGCAACAGGGACTATTACTATGGCTACACCTTC.

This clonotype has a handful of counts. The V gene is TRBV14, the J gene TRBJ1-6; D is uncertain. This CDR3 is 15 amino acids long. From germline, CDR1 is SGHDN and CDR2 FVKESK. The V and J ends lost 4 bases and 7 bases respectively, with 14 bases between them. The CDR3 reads CASSPVGGRNSPLHF. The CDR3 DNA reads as TGTGCCAGCAGCCCCGTGGGAGGGAGGAATTCACCCCTCCACTTT.

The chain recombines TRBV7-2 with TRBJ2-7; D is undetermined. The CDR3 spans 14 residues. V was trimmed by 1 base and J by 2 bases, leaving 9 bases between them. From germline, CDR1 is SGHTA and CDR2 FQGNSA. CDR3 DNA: TGTGCCAGCAGCTTAGACCTGGGTGCCTACGAGCAGTACTTC. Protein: CASSLDLGAYEQYF.

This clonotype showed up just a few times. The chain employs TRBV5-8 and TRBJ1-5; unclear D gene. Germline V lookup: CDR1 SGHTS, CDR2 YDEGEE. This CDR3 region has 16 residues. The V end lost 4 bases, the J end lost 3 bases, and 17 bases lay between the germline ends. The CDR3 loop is CASSHYGPDSNQPQHF. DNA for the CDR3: TGTGCCAGCAGCCACTACGGGCCTGACTCCAATCAGCCCCAGCATTTT.

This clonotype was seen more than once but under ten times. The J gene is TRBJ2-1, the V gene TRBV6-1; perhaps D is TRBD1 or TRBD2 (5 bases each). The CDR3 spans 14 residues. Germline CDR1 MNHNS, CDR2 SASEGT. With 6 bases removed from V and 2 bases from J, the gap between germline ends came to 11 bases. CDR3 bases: TGTGCCAGCAGAGCTGGGGGAACCTACAATGAGCAGTTCTTC. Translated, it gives CASRAGGTYNEQFF.

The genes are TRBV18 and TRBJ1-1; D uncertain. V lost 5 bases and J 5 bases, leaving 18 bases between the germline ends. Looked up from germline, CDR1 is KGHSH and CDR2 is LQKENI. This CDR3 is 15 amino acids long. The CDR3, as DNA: TGTGCCAGCTCATTAATCCCTAATACCGGTACTGAAGCTTTCTTT. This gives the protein CASSLIPNTGTEAFF.

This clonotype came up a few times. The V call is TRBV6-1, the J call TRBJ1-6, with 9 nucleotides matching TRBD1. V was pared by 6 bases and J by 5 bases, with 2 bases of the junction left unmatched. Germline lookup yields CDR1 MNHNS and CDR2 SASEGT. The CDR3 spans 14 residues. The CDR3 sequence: CASRQGADNSPLHF. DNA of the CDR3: TGTGCCAGCAGACAGGGGGCGGATAATTCACCCCTCCACTTT.

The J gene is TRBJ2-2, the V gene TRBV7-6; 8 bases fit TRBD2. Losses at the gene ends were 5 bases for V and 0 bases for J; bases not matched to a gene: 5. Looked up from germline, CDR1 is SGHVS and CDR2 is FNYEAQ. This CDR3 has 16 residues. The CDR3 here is CASSRLAGSNTGELFF. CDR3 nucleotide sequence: TGTGCCAGCAGCAGATTAGCGGGGTCGAACACCGGGGAGCTGTTTTTT. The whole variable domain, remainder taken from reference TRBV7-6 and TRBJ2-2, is GAGVSQSPRYKVTKRGQDVALRCDPISGHVSLYWYRQALGQGPEFLTYFNYEAQQDKSGLPNDRFSAERPEGSISTLTIQRTEQRDSAMYRCASSRLAGSNTGELFFGEGSRLTVL.

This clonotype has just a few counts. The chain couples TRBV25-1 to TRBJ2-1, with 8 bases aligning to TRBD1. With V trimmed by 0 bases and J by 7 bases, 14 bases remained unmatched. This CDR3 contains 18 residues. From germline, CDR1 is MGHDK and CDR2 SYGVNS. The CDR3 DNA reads TGTGCCAGCAGTGAATATATCGACGGACAGGGCCCTGGTAATGAGCAGTTCTTC. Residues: CASSEYIDGQGPGNEQFF.

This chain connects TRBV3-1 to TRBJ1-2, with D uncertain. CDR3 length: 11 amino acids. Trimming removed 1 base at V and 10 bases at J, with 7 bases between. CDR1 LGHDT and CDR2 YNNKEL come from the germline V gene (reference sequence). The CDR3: CASSQASFYTF. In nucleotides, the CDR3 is TGTGCCAGCAGCCAAGCGTCCTTCTACACCTTC.

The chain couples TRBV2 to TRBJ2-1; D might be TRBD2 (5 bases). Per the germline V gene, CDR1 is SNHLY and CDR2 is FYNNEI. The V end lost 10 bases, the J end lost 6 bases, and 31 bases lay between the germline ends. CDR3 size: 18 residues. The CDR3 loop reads CAICFTARRGLGGNEQFF. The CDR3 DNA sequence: TGTGCCATCTGTTTTACTGCTCGGCGAGGGCTCGGCGGCAATGAGCAGTTCTTC.

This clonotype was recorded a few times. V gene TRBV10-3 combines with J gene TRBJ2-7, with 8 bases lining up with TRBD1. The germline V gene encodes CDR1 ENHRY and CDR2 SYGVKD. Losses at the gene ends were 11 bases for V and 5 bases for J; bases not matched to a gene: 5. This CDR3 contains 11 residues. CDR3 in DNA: TGTGCCGCTGGACAGGGCCACGAGCAGTACTTC. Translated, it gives CAAGQGHEQYF.

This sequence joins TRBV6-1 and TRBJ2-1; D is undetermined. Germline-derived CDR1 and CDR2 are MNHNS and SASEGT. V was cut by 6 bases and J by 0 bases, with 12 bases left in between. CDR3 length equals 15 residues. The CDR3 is CASRSTYSSYNEQFF. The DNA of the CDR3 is TGTGCCAGCAGATCCACTTATAGCTCCTACAATGAGCAGTTCTTC.

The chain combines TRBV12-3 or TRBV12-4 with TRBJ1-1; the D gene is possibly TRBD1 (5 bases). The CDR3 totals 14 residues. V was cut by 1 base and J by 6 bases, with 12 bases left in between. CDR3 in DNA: TGTGCCAGCAGTTTAGACAGGTATGAGGCTGAAGCTTTCTTT. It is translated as CASSLDRYEAEAFF.